This is a list of T cell receptor beta chains from one sample in a study of cytomegalovirus exposure and HLA in healthy donors. Sequencing used immunoSEQ multiplex PCR; TCRdb keeps in-frame clones, though not all of them. Altogether 85,000 to 100,000 clones are present, nearly 80% being singletons, with the ten largest covering approximately 4%. The sequenced material came from PBMCs. These receptors were collected from a woman between 40 and 55 years old in good health and CMV-seropositive. CDR3s include the opening cysteine and the closing phenylalanine or tryptophan. Fields, in order: J gene, clone size, D gene, V gene, CDR3 DNA, CDR3 protein. A D gene is named only where the DNA matches it firmly. Clone sizes are given selectively: once, few, many, or a class where the clone is expanded.

TRBJ1-1	few	TRBD1	TRBV25-1	TGTGCCAGCAGGCCGCGAGGACAGGGGAACACTGAAGCTTTCTTT	CASRPRGQGNTEAFF
TRBJ2-7	-	-	TRBV11-2	TGTGCCAGCAGCCCTCGGTACGAGCAGTACTTC	CASSPRYEQYF
TRBJ1-5	-	TRBD1	TRBV19	TGTGCCAGCCTAGGAGACAGGGGGGGCAATCAGCCCCAGCATTTT	CASLGDRGGNQPQHF
TRBJ2-7	once	TRBD2	TRBV2	TGTGCCAGCAGTCAAACGGGGACTAGCGACCTTCACGAGCAGTACTTC	CASSQTGTSDLHEQYF
TRBJ2-5	few	-	TRBV5-6	TGTGCCAGCAGCTTGTATATATCGGGGGTAGAGACCCAGTACTTC	CASSLYISGVETQYF
TRBJ2-7	-	TRBD2	TRBV27	TGTGCCAGCAGTCCCTCGGGGGGGACTAGCACTTTCTACGAGCAGTACTTC	CASSPSGGTSTFYEQYF
TRBJ1-1	-	-	TRBV28	TGTGCCAGCAGTTTATGGGCCGGGGCTGAAGCTTTCTTT	CASSLWAGAEAFF
TRBJ1-4	few	TRBD1	TRBV19	TGTGCCAGTACCCGGACAGGGGGAGAAGGAAAACTGTTTTTT	CASTRTGGEGKLFF
TRBJ1-2	-	-	TRBV2	TGTGCCAGCAGTGTGGACAGCATCCTTAACTATGGCTACACCTTC	CASSVDSILNYGYTF
TRBJ2-2	-	TRBD1	TRBV5-1	TGCGCCAGCAGCACCCGGCCCGGACAGGCCAACACCGGGGAGCTGTTTTTT	CASSTRPGQANTGELFF
TRBJ1-1	-	TRBD1	TRBV14	TGTGCCAGCAGTCGGGACAGGGCTTCTGAAGCTTTCTTT	CASSRDRASEAFF
TRBJ2-1	-	TRBD2	TRBV6-5	TGTGCCAGCAGTTCCGGACTAGCGGGAGATTCTGAGCAGTTCTTC	CASSSGLAGDSEQFF
TRBJ1-1	-	-	TRBV18	TGTGCCAGCTCAGCCGGGATCTCGGGTGGAGCTTTCTTT	CASSAGISGGAFF
TRBJ2-5	few	TRBD1	TRBV14	TGTGCCAGCAGCCAGGACAGGGGGCGCAGGGAGACCCAGTACTTC	CASSQDRGRRETQYF
TRBJ2-5	-	TRBD2	TRBV6-5	TGTGCCAGCAGTTACTCCGGGACTAGCGCTCAAGAGACCCAGTACTTC	CASSYSGTSAQETQYF
TRBJ1-1	-	-	TRBV6-1	TGTGCCAGCAGTGAAGCTGCTTATTCGGCGGGCGCTGAAGCTTTCTTT	CASSEAAYSAGAEAFF
TRBJ2-1	once	TRBD1	TRBV5-1	TGCGCCAGCACCCCATTAGGGGGCACGGTGAATGAGCAGTTCTTC	CASTPLGGTVNEQFF
TRBJ2-7	-	TRBD2	TRBV27	TGTGCCAGCAGTTCCTGGCTTTTGGGAGGGCCAGGAGAGCAGTACTTC	CASSSWLLGGPGEQYF
TRBJ1-1	-	-	TRBV5-4	TGTGCCAGCAGCTCCAAGACAGTGAACACTGAAGCTTTCTTT	CASSSKTVNTEAFF
TRBJ2-3	-	-	TRBV28	TGTGCCAGCAGTTCCCGTCAGAATACGCAGTATTTT	CASSSRQNTQYF
TRBJ2-5	-	-	TRBV29-1	TGCAGCGTTGACAGAAGTCAACAAGAGACCCAGTACTTC	CSVDRSQQETQYF
TRBJ2-7	-	-	TRBV6-1	TGTGCCAGCAGTGAAAGGGACTTCCCGAGCTCCTACGAGCAGTACTTC	CASSERDFPSSYEQYF
TRBJ2-5	-	TRBD2	TRBV4-2	TGTGCCAGCAGCCAAGACTCAAGCGGTGGGGGGGTGGAGACCCAGTACTTC	CASSQDSSGGGVETQYF
TRBJ2-1	-	TRBD1	TRBV18	TGTGCCAGCTCACTCGGAGGACAGGGGTTGTATGAGCAGTTCTTC	CASSLGGQGLYEQFF
TRBJ1-5	-	TRBD1	TRBV4-1	TGCGCCAGCAGCCAACCCGGGACAGTCAATCAGCCCCAGCATTTT	CASSQPGTVNQPQHF